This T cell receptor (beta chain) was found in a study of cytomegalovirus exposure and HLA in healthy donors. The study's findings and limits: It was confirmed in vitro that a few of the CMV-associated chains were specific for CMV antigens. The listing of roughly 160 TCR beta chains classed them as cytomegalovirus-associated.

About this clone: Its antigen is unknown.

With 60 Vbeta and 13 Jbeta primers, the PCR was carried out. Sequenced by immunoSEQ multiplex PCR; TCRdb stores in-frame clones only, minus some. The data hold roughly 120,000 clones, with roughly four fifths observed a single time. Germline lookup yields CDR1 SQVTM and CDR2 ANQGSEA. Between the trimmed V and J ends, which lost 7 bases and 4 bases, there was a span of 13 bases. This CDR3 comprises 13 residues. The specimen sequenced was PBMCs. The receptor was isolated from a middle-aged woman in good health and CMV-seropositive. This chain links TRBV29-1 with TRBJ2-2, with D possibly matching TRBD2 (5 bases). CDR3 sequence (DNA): TGCAGCGCTGACGGAGGTTTCACCGGGGAGCTGTTTTTT. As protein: CSADGGFTGELFF.